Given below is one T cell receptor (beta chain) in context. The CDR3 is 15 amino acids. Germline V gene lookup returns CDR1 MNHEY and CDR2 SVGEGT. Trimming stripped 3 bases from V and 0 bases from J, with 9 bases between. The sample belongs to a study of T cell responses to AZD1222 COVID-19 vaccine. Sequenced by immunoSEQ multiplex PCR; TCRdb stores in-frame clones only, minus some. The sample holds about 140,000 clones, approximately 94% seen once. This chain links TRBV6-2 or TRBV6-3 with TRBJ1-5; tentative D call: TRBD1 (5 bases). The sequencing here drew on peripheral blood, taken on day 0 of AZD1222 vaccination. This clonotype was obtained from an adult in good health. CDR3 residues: CASSYFGGSNQPQHF. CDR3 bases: TGTGCCAGCAGTTATTTCGGGGGTAGCAATCAGCCCCAGCATTTT.